These 12 T cell receptor beta chains came from one sample sequenced in a study of CD8+ T cells in alopecia areata. Treatment meaning: oral pan-JAK inhibitor, 5-10 mg twice daily. After isolation, RNA underwent reverse transcription to generate cDNA as the sequencing template. Data came from immunoSEQ multiplex PCR; TCRdb stores just in-frame clones and leaves some out. Among 100,000 to 150,000 clones listed, 61% were seen once. The sequencing here drew on CD4+ T cells sorted from blood, taken at week 4, from a patient treated with tofacitinib. The receptors here all came from a human donor with alopecia areata.

V and J are TRBV7-8 and TRBJ2-7; D might be TRBD1 (6 bases). Germline CDR1 is SGHVS and CDR2 is FQNEAQ. The length of the CDR3 is 14 residues. The V and J ends lost 3 bases and 1 base respectively, with 10 bases between them. The CDR3 DNA follows: TGTGCCAGCAGCTTGGACAGCCTGTCCTACGAGCAGTACTTC. Its translation is CASSLDSLSYEQYF.

The chain couples TRBV9 to TRBJ1-2; D is uncertain. The CDR3 totals 15 residues. Trimming removed 0 bases from V and 3 bases from J, with 12 bases in between. Germline CDR1 SGDLS, CDR2 YYNGEE. CDR3 nucleotide sequence: TGTGCCAGCAGCGTAGCGGCGCAGGCTGACTATGGCTACACCTTC. Translating it yields CASSVAAQADYGYTF.

The J gene is TRBJ2-1, the V gene TRBV9, with D maybe TRBD1 (6 bases). V was cut by 3 bases and J by 6 bases, with 10 bases left in between. This CDR3 has 13 residues. Germline CDR1 SGDLS, CDR2 YYNGEE. The CDR3 loop is CASSALGANEQFF. CDR3 nucleotide sequence: TGTGCCAGCAGCGCGCTGGGGGCCAATGAGCAGTTCTTC.

This chain links TRBV9 with TRBJ1-4; D is uncertain. The CDR3 totals 16 residues. V lost 0 bases and J 0 bases, leaving 9 bases between the germline ends. The germline gives CDR1 SGDLS, CDR2 YYNGEE. This CDR3 reads CASSVAGGPTNEKLFF. CDR3 bases: TGTGCCAGCAGCGTAGCTGGCGGTCCAACTAATGAAAAACTGTTTTTT.

The J gene is TRBJ2-3, the V gene TRBV29-1; the D call may be TRBD1 or TRBD2 (5 bases each). The CDR3 runs to 14 residues. CDR1 is SQVTM, CDR2 ANQGSEA, per germline. Trimming removed 7 bases from V and 4 bases from J, with 18 bases in between. In nucleotides, the CDR3 is TGCAGCGCAACCGGGACCTTTGTCGCAGATACGCAGTATTTT. Translated: CSATGTFVADTQYF.

This clone appeared a few times. CDR3 coding DNA: TGTGCCAGTAGTATTTCGACAGGGGGCGTGGATGGCTATGGCTACACCTTC. Protein product: CASSISTGGVDGYGYTF. The J gene is TRBJ1-2, the V gene TRBV19; 10 nucleotides agree with TRBD1. CDR1 and CDR2 from the germline V gene are LNHDA and SQIVND (reference sequence). V trimming: 3 bases; J trimming: 4 bases; junction bases outside the gene matches: 11. The length of the CDR3 is 17 residues.

The gene calls are TRBV29-1 and TRBJ2-1; possibly TRBD2 for D (5 bases). Between the trimmed V and J ends, which lost 5 bases and 2 bases, there was a span of 10 bases. Germline loops: CDR1 SQVTM, CDR2 ANQGSEA. This CDR3 spans 13 amino acids. CDR3 amino acids: CSVPTRTYNEQFF. The CDR3 DNA reads TGCAGCGTTCCAACTAGGACCTACAATGAGCAGTTCTTC.

This chain uses TRBV29-1 with TRBJ2-1; 7 positions match TRBD1. Germline CDR1 and CDR2: SQVTM and ANQGSEA. This CDR3 comprises 13 residues. With 3 bases clipped from V and 5 bases from J, the junction kept 4 bases outside the gene matches. In DNA form, the CDR3 reads TGCAGCGTTGACAGGACAGGTAACAATGAGCAGTTCTTC. As protein: CSVDRTGNNEQFF.

The chain carries TRBV5-1 and TRBJ1-1; TRBD1 matches at 9 bases. The CDR3 spans 15 residues. Germline lookup yields CDR1 SGHRS and CDR2 YFSETQ. With V trimmed by 0 bases and J by 10 bases, 10 bases remained unmatched. CDR3 protein: CASSLGDRAHGTAFF. CDR3 in DNA: TGCGCCAGCAGCTTGGGGGACAGGGCCCACGGAACAGCTTTCTTT.

As to this clone: Its ends do not fully match the called genes, so a read error is possible. The rearrangement links TRBV18 to TRBJ1-1; 8 nucleotides match TRBD1. The CDR3 is made up of 16 amino acids. Germline loops: CDR1 KGHSH, CDR2 LQKENI. The CDR3 region has the DNA TGTGCCAGCTCTCTGACAGGGGATCAAATGAACACTGAAGCTCTCTTT. It yields the protein CASSLTGDQMNTEALF.

This clone occurred many times. The V and J genes are TRBV7-2 and TRBJ2-7; D is unclear. V dropped 6 bases and J dropped 2 bases, with 8 bases sitting between them. This CDR3 spans 12 amino acids. The germline gives CDR1 SGHTA, CDR2 FQGNSA. The CDR3 spells CASRSDAYEQYF. The CDR3 DNA sequence: TGTGCCAGCAGATCCGACGCCTACGAGCAGTACTTC.

This clone occurred once. This chain links TRBV4-3 with TRBJ2-3; TRBD2 aligns across 8 bases. Germline V gene data show CDR1 as LGHNA and CDR2 as YSLEER. The CDR3 runs to 19 residues. Trimming at V came to 1 base and at J to 0 bases, leaving 12 bases not matched to a gene. Here the CDR3 reads CASSQGWSSGETSTDTQYF. CDR3 in DNA: TGCGCCAGCAGCCAAGGGTGGAGTAGCGGGGAAACAAGCACAGATACGCAGTATTTT.